These 27 T cell receptor beta chains originate from one sample sequenced in a study of OX40 agonist ivuxolimab in advanced cancers. Profiling relied on immunoSEQ multiplex PCR, and the TCRdb table lists in-frame clones only, not all of them. The sample lists more than 70,000 clones, about 86% seen once, with around 2% in the top ten. This material consisted of CD4+ or CD8+ T cells sorted from blood, taken in a trial of the OX40 agonist ivuxolimab. Receptors originate from an adult with an advanced solid tumor such as melanoma, head and neck, liver or kidney cancer.

The chain is built from TRBV7-3 and TRBJ2-3; no clear D gene. Germline CDR1 is SGHTA and CDR2 is FQGTGA. The CDR3 is 13 residues long. The germline V and J ends were trimmed by 5 bases and 5 bases, with 11 bases remaining between them. The CDR3 spells CASSPPSQDTQYF. CDR3 bases: TGTGCCAGCAGCCCCCCGTCACAAGATACGCAGTATTTT.

V usage is TRBV4-1 and J usage is TRBJ2-3; 9 bases align to TRBD2. The CDR3 loop spans 17 amino acids. The germline V gene encodes CDR1 MGHRA and CDR2 YSYEKL. The junction had 9 bases not matched to a gene; V was cut back by 0 bases and J by 5 bases. The CDR3 nucleotides read TGCGCCAGCAGCCAAGAGTTTACGCTAGCGGGGATAGATACGCAGTATTTT. This translates into CASSQEFTLAGIDTQYF.

The chain employs TRBV7-9 and TRBJ2-2; 9 nucleotides line up with TRBD1. The CDR3 totals 15 residues. V lost 6 bases, J lost 4 bases, and 6 bases stayed unmatched. Germline loops: CDR1 SEHNR, CDR2 FQNEAQ (reference sequence). The CDR3 DNA reads TGTGCCAGCAGGCATAACAGGGGGCGCACCGGGGAGCTGTTTTTT. It yields the protein CASRHNRGRTGELFF.

The sample holds one count of this clone. The chain has TRBV11-2 and TRBJ2-1; D is possibly TRBD2 (5 bases). Trimming stripped 4 bases from V and 2 bases from J, with 9 bases between. The V gene's germline CDR1 is SGHAT and CDR2 FQNNGV. This CDR3 region has 14 residues. CDR3 residues: CASSSRTAYNEQFF. The CDR3 region has the DNA TGTGCCAGCAGCTCCAGGACTGCCTACAATGAGCAGTTCTTC.

This clone was seen more than once but under ten times. The chain has TRBV30 and TRBJ1-1, with D hard to call. The CDR3 loop spans 11 amino acids. Germline V gives CDR1 GTSNPN, CDR2 SVGIG (reference sequence). Trimming took 3 bases from V and 1 from J, leaving 3 bases between them. This CDR3 reads CAWRWNTEAFF. In DNA, the CDR3 is TGTGCCTGGAGGTGGAACACTGAAGCTTTCTTT.

This chain uses TRBV2 with TRBJ1-2; the match to TRBD1 covers 8 bases. This CDR3 is 14 amino acids long. Unmatched junction bases numbered 6, after V lost 2 bases and J lost 7 bases. Germline CDR1 reads SNHLY; CDR2 reads FYNNEI. Here the CDR3 reads CASSEPTGAFGYTF. Here the CDR3 DNA reads TGTGCCAGCAGTGAACCGACAGGGGCGTTTGGCTACACCTTC.

The rearrangement joins TRBV4-1 to TRBJ2-2; the D is unclear. V was cut by 3 bases and J by 6 bases, with 11 bases left in between. Germline lookup yields CDR1 MGHRA and CDR2 YSYEKL. CDR3 length equals 14 residues. CDR3: CASSHYMIAGELFF. CDR3 sequence (DNA): TGCGCCAGCAGCCACTATATGATCGCCGGGGAGCTGTTTTTT.

This chain uses TRBV13 with TRBJ2-5; D is possibly TRBD1 or TRBD2 (6 bases each). V was cut by 8 bases and J by 7 bases, with 14 bases left in between. Germline V CDR1 and CDR2: PRHDT, FYEKMQ (reference sequence). The CDR3 has 12 amino acids. The CDR3: CASGGGVATQYF. CDR3 in DNA: TGTGCCAGCGGAGGGGGTGTCGCGACCCAGTACTTC.

The V call is TRBV2, the J call TRBJ1-2, with 9 bases fitting TRBD1. Germline CDR1 SNHLY, CDR2 FYNNEI. The CDR3 contains 15 residues. V lost 5 bases and J lost 0; bases outside the gene matches: 4. CDR3 amino acids: CASSRQGGANYGYTF. The CDR3 DNA reads TGTGCCAGCAGTAGACAGGGGGGAGCTAACTATGGCTACACCTTC.

V and J are TRBV6-1 and TRBJ1-1, with D possibly TRBD1 on 5 matching bases. Germline V gives CDR1 MNHNS, CDR2 SASEGT. V was pared by 4 bases and J by 0 bases, with 18 bases between. The length of the CDR3 is 17 residues. CDR3 DNA: TGTGCCAGCAGTGCCCGGGCCTCCCTGGGGCTGAACACTGAAGCTTTCTTT. Its translation is CASSARASLGLNTEAFF.

V usage is TRBV6-1 and J usage is TRBJ1-5; D remains unclear. V lost 6 bases and J lost 0, with 3 bases in between. Germline V CDR1 and CDR2: MNHNS, SASEGT. This CDR3 contains 12 residues. CDR3 sequence (DNA): TGTGCCAGCAGGGGTAGCAATCAGCCCCAGCATTTT. It specifies CASRGSNQPQHF.

V usage is TRBV6-1 and J usage is TRBJ2-3; either TRBD1 or TRBD2 may fit D (5 bases each). CDR1 MNHNS and CDR2 SASEGT come from the germline V gene. CDR3 length equals 15 residues. With 8 bases removed from V and 4 bases from J, the gap between germline ends came to 19 bases. The CDR3 region is CASAWWGKESDTQYF. The DNA for the CDR3 is TGTGCCAGCGCTTGGTGGGGGAAAGAATCAGATACGCAGTATTTT.

CDR3 in amino acids: CASETGGASEKLFF. DNA of the CDR3: TGTGCCAGCGAAACAGGGGGCGCAAGTGAAAAACTGTTTTTT. The chain is built from TRBV19 and TRBJ1-4, with 9 bases identical to TRBD1. J lost 7 bases, V lost 9 bases, and 9 bases had no gene match. Germline loops: CDR1 LNHDA, CDR2 SQIVND (reference sequence). The CDR3 consists of 14 residues.

J is TRBJ2-1 and V is TRBV15; D remains ambiguous. The CDR3 consists of 15 residues. V shed 5 bases and J shed 0 bases, with 11 bases lying between them. In germline, CDR1 is LNHNV, CDR2 YYDKDF (reference sequence). This chain's CDR3 is CATSWSPGSYNEQFF. CDR3 sequence (DNA): TGTGCCACCAGCTGGAGTCCGGGCTCCTACAATGAGCAGTTCTTC.

This clone was recorded a few times. This rearrangement joins TRBV29-1 to TRBJ2-6, with a tentative D call TRBD1 (6 bases). The V end was cut by 0 bases, the J end by 2 bases, with 14 bases between. Germline values: CDR1 SQVTM, CDR2 ANQGSEA. The CDR3 is made up of 17 amino acids. The chain's CDR3 is CSVEETTGLAGANVLTF. The CDR3, as DNA: TGCAGCGTTGAAGAAACGACAGGTTTAGCTGGGGCCAACGTCCTGACTTTC.

The chain couples TRBV2 to TRBJ1-4, with 9 positions matching TRBD1. The CDR3 runs 15 residues. Germline CDR1 is SNHLY and CDR2 is FYNNEI. The V and J ends lost 5 bases and 5 bases, in that order; junction bases with no gene match: 6. CDR3 sequence reads: CASSPPTGGNEKLFF. The CDR3 DNA sequence: TGTGCCAGCAGTCCCCCGACAGGGGGGAATGAAAAACTGTTTTTT.

In DNA, the CDR3 is TGTGCCAGCAGCTTAGAAGGGTCCACTGAAGCTTTCTTT. Protein product: CASSLEGSTEAFF. V is TRBV7-9 and J is TRBJ1-1, with no clear D. Trimming left V 1 base short and J 4 bases short, with 7 bases between. Looked up from germline, CDR1 is SEHNR and CDR2 is FQNEAQ (reference sequence). The CDR3 extends over 13 amino acids.

The J gene is TRBJ1-2, the V gene TRBV30; tentative D call: TRBD1 (6 bases). This CDR3 contains 13 residues. Trimming stripped 4 bases from V and 3 bases from J, with 12 bases between. Germline V gives CDR1 GTSNPN, CDR2 SVGIG (reference sequence). This CDR3 reads CAWIRGVDYGYTF. The CDR3 coding sequence is TGTGCCTGGATTAGGGGGGTCGACTATGGCTACACCTTC.

The rearrangement joins TRBV30 to TRBJ1-1; D gene uncertain. Trimming left V 2 bases short and J 5 bases short, with 12 bases between. This CDR3 contains 13 residues. CDR1 and CDR2 (germline): GTSNPN, SVGIG (reference sequence). CDR3 nucleotide sequence: TGTGCCTGGAGTATGGGAGTCGGGACTGAAGCTTTCTTT. The encoded protein is CAWSMGVGTEAFF.

The CDR3 reads CASSPVDSPLHF. DNA for the CDR3: TGTGCCAGTAGTCCGGTTGATTCACCCCTCCACTTT. The chain couples TRBV19 to TRBJ1-6; no clear D. Trimming left V 5 bases short and J 8 bases short, with 7 bases between. This CDR3 is built from 12 residues. Germline V gene data show CDR1 as LNHDA and CDR2 as SQIVND (reference sequence).

The chain carries TRBV5-6 and TRBJ1-5, with TRBD1 identical over 9 bases. In germline, CDR1 is SGHDT, CDR2 YYEEEE. This CDR3 is 15 amino acids long. The V segment lost 5 bases and the J segment 4 bases; nucleotides outside the gene matches: 7. The CDR3 DNA reads as TGTGCCAGCAGTCCGCGGACAGGGGCTAATCAGCCCCAGCATTTT. Amino acid sequence: CASSPRTGANQPQHF.

This clone has only a few counts. The V call is TRBV18, the J call TRBJ1-1, with TRBD1 as a possible D gene (6 bases). CDR1 KGHSH and CDR2 LQKENI come from the germline V gene. CDR3 size: 15 residues. V shed 3 bases and J shed 7 bases, with 18 bases lying between them. The CDR3 nucleotides are TGTGCCAGCTCACCTAATTCGGGGGCGCAGGGTGAAGCTTTCTTT. Protein product: CASSPNSGAQGEAFF.

The rearrangement joins TRBV9 to TRBJ2-3; D is undetermined. This CDR3 has 12 residues. V lost 0 bases and J 4 bases, leaving 3 bases between the germline ends. The V gene's germline CDR1 is SGDLS and CDR2 YYNGEE. CDR3 nucleotides: TGTGCCAGCAGCGTAGCATCAGATACGCAGTATTTT. It is translated as CASSVASDTQYF.

The chain joins TRBV19 to TRBJ1-1, with TRBD1 matching 8 bases. The CDR3 length is 13 residues. The junction had 5 bases not matched to a gene; V was cut back by 10 bases and J by 1 base. The germline V gene encodes CDR1 LNHDA and CDR2 SQIVND (reference sequence). The CDR3 loop is CATKDRANTEAFF. The DNA of the CDR3 is TGTGCCACTAAGGACAGGGCGAACACTGAAGCTTTCTTT.

The chain employs TRBV12-5 and TRBJ1-6, with a weak D call TRBD1 (5 bases). CDR3 length: 14 residues. Trimming pared 2 bases from V and 6 bases from J, leaving 8 bases between. CDR1 and CDR2 (germline): LGHNT, FRNRAP. Here the CDR3 DNA reads TGTGCTAGTGGTTTGACAGGAACTAATTCACCCCTCCACTTT. Protein: CASGLTGTNSPLHF.

This clone appeared once. This rearrangement joins TRBV11-3 to TRBJ2-3; D remains unclear. Germline CDR1 reads SGHNT; CDR2 reads YENEEA. V was cut by 0 bases and J by 6 bases, with 7 bases left in between. CDR3 length: 13 amino acids. The DNA for the CDR3 is TGTGCCAGCAGCTTAGAGATTAGGGATACGCAGTATTTT. Translated, it gives CASSLEIRDTQYF.

The chain recombines TRBV2 with TRBJ2-5; 15 bases are a match to TRBD2. J lost 3 bases, V lost 7 bases, and 12 bases had no gene match. This CDR3 has 18 amino acids. The germline V gene has CDR1 SNHLY and CDR2 FYNNEI. The CDR3 DNA reads TGTGCCAGCACCAGAACCGGACTAGCGGGGGGGCGAGAAGAGACCCAGTACTTC. Protein sequence: CASTRTGLAGGREETQYF.